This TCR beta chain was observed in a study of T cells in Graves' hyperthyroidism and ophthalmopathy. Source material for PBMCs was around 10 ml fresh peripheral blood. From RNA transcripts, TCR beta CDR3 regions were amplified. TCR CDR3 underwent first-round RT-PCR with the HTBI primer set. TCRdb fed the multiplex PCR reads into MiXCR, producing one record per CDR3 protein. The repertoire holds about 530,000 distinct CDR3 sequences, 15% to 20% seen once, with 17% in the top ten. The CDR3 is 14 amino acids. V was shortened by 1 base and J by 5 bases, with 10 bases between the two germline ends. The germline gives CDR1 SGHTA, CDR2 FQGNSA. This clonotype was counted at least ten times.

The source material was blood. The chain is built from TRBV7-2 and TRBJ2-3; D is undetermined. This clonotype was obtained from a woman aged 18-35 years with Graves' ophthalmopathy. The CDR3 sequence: CASSLVRSRDTQYF. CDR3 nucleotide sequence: TGTGCCAGCAGCTTAGTCCGGAGTAGAGATACGCAGTATTTT.